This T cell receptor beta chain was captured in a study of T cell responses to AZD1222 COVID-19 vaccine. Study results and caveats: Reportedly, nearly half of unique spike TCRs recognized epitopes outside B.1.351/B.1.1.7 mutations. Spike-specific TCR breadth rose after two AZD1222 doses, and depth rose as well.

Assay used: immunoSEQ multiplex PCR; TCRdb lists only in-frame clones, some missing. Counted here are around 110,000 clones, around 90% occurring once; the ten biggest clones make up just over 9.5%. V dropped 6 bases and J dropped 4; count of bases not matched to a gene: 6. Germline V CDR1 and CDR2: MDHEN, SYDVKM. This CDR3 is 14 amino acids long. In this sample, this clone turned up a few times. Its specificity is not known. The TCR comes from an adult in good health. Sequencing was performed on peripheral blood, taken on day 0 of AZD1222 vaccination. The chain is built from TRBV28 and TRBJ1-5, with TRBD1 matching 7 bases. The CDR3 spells CASSRGTVNQPQHF. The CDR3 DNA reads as TGTGCCAGCAGCCGGGGGACAGTAAATCAGCCCCAGCATTTT.